A single T cell receptor (beta chain) is shown here with its context. Its cognate antigen is unknown. As the method for making TCR beta libraries, quantitative 5'-RACE with molecular barcodes was used. TCRdb ran MiXCR on the 5' RACE reads and lists one entry per CDR3 protein. In the table there are around 220,000 distinct CDR3 sequences, about a sixth of which are singletons. This entry is derived from a study of CD8 T cells in ankylosing spondylitis. Whole-study findings and limits: A motif of several highly homologous TCR beta variants was seen as apparently characteristic of ankylosing spondylitis blood. Some motif variants were previously reported in reactive arthritis synovial fluid and blood. Reportedly, disease-linked clones are significantly enriched in ankylosing spondylitis patients' matched synovial fluid. Disease-linked clones were found to be CD8+ and relatively rare in peripheral blood.

Germline V gene data show CDR1 as SEHNR and CDR2 as FQNEAQ (reference sequence). With V trimmed by 6 bases and J by 3 bases, 3 bases remained unmatched. The CDR3 runs to 15 residues. This TCR was recovered from a male donor with ankylosing spondylitis. Sequencing input: blood, either unsorted or a sorted T cell fraction (not recorded which). The chain links TRBV7-9 to TRBJ2-2; 11 bases match TRBD2. The CDR3 protein is CASRQGLADTGELFF. The DNA of the CDR3 is TGTGCCAGCAGACAGGGACTAGCGGACACCGGGGAGCTGTTTTTT.